The 20 T cell receptor beta chains reported below all come from one sample, sequenced in a study of blood T cell repertoires in COVID-19. The table came from immunoSEQ multiplex PCR; TCRdb's copy has only in-frame clones and leaves some out. The sample has roughly 320,000 clones, around 84% seen once. Sequenced input: peripheral blood. The source of these receptors is a man aged 70-80 years with acute or convalescent COVID-19.

The chain combines TRBV7-2 with TRBJ1-1; TRBD1 is a possible D gene (6 bases). CDR3 length: 14 residues. CDR1 and CDR2 (germline): SGHTA, FQGNSA. V was trimmed by 1 base and J by 1 base, leaving 7 bases between them. CDR3 sequence reads: CASSLVTGNTEAFF. CDR3 nucleotide sequence: TGTGCCAGCAGCTTAGTGACAGGGAACACTGAAGCTTTCTTT. Variable domain in full (rest from reference TRBV7-2 and TRBJ1-1): GAGVSQSPSNKVTEKGKDVELRCDPISGHTALYWYRQSLGQGLEFLIYFQGNSAPDKSGLPSDRFSAERTGGSVSTLTIQRTQQEDSAVYLCASSLVTGNTEAFFGQGTRLTVV.

The chain employs TRBV7-2 and TRBJ2-7; D may be TRBD1 (6 bases). Germline CDR1 and CDR2: SGHTA and FQGNSA. The CDR3 sequence is 16 residues long. Trimming shortened V by 5 bases and J by 0 bases, and 17 bases separated the two germline ends. The CDR3 DNA is TGTGCCAGCAGCCTCTGGGGGACGGACAGCTCCTACGAGCAGTACTTC. Amino acid sequence: CASSLWGTDSSYEQYF.

The rearrangement links TRBV4-3 to TRBJ1-1; TRBD1 matches 7 bases. V was pared by 3 bases and J by 4 bases, with 2 bases of the junction left unmatched. This CDR3 region has 13 residues. CDR1 LGHNA and CDR2 YSLEER come from the germline V gene. CDR3 in amino acids: CASSQYRGTEAFF. The CDR3 DNA follows: TGCGCCAGCAGCCAGTACAGGGGCACTGAAGCTTTCTTT.

The rearrangement joins TRBV11-2 to TRBJ1-2, with TRBD1 identical over 7 bases. The J segment lost 2 bases and the V segment lost 6 bases, leaving 6 bases of the junction unmatched. The CDR3 is 14 amino acids. CDR1 is SGHAT and CDR2 is FQNNGV in the germline V gene. This CDR3 is CASSRDRVNYGYTF. CDR3 bases: TGTGCCAGCAGTAGGGACAGAGTGAACTATGGCTACACCTTC.

The chain joins TRBV15 to TRBJ2-2; a weak D match, TRBD1 (6 bases). The CDR3 runs 14 residues. Germline V lookup: CDR1 LNHNV, CDR2 YYDKDF (reference sequence). V was clipped by 4 bases and J by 6 bases, with 12 bases between them. The CDR3 sequence is CATSKTNRAGELFF. DNA for the CDR3: TGTGCCACCAGCAAAACCAACAGGGCCGGGGAGCTGTTTTTT. Together with reference TRBV15 and TRBJ2-2, the CDR3 gives the full variable domain: DAMVIQNPRYQVTQFGKPVTLSCSQTLNHNVMYWYQQKSSQAPKLLFHYYDKDFNNEADTPDNFQSRRPNTSFCFLDIRSPGLGDTAMYLCATSKTNRAGELFFGEGSRLTVL.

V and J are TRBV5-1 and TRBJ2-7, with 10 bases that match TRBD1. The V gene end was trimmed by 2 bases and the J gene end by 6 bases; junction bases not matched to a gene: 5. The CDR3 has 14 amino acids. The V gene's germline CDR1 is SGHRS and CDR2 YFSETQ. The CDR3 sequence is CASSFRDRGGEQYF. Written as DNA, the CDR3 is TGCGCCAGCAGCTTCCGGGACAGGGGTGGCGAGCAGTACTTC.

CDR3 sequence: CASSLGTFKETQYF. CDR3 in DNA: TGTGCCAGCAGTTTAGGTACATTTAAGGAGACCCAGTACTTC. The V call is TRBV28, the J call TRBJ2-5, with D unclear. There are 14 residues in the CDR3. The germline gives CDR1 MDHEN, CDR2 SYDVKM. The germline V and J ends were trimmed by 2 bases and 5 bases, with 12 bases remaining between them.

The chain is built from TRBV24-1 and TRBJ2-3, with D possibly being TRBD1 (5 bases). The CDR3 totals 16 residues. Trimming took 3 bases from V and 4 from J, leaving 16 bases between them. From germline, CDR1 is KGHDR and CDR2 SFDVKD. In DNA form, the CDR3 reads TGTGCCACCAGTGATGACCGGATCCAGGGTGCAGATACGCAGTATTTT. Protein: CATSDDRIQGADTQYF.

This chain joins TRBV6-6 and TRBJ1-5, with TRBD1 matching 7 bases. Germline V gene sequence: CDR1 MNHNY, CDR2 SVGAGI (reference sequence). V was clipped by 4 bases and J by 3 bases; unmatched bases: 6. The CDR3 length is 15 residues. The CDR3 DNA follows: TGTGCCAGCAGTTCGATACAGGGGACCAATCAGCCCCAGCATTTT. Translated, it gives CASSSIQGTNQPQHF.

This chain connects TRBV6-5 to TRBJ2-5, with D possibly being TRBD2 (6 bases). The V end was cut by 2 bases, the J end by 4 bases, with 8 bases between. Germline CDR1 reads MNHEY; CDR2 reads SVGAGI. CDR3 length: 13 residues. The DNA of the CDR3 is TGTGCCAGCAGTTACCCGACTAGAGAGACCCAGTACTTC. Translating gives CASSYPTRETQYF.

The chain joins TRBV2 to TRBJ2-3; TRBD2 matches at 7 bases. The CDR3 sequence is 13 residues long. The junction had 4 bases not matched to a gene; V was cut back by 8 bases and J by 2 bases. CDR1 is SNHLY and CDR2 is FYNNEI in the germline V gene. The CDR3 nucleotides are TGTGCCAGCCGGGGGGACGCCACAGATACGCAGTATTTT. It is translated as CASRGDATDTQYF.

The rearrangement links TRBV5-4 to TRBJ2-4; the match to TRBD1 covers 7 bases. Germline trimming cut 0 bases from V and 5 bases from J; bases unmatched to any gene: 5. Per germline, CDR1 SGHNT and CDR2 YYREEE (reference sequence). The CDR3 covers 15 residues. In DNA, the CDR3 is TGTGCCAGCAGCTTGGGGACAGGCCTCCAAAACATTCAGTACTTC. It specifies CASSLGTGLQNIQYF.

This chain joins TRBV2 and TRBJ2-2, with 8 bases aligning to TRBD1. The germline gives CDR1 SNHLY, CDR2 FYNNEI. The V segment lost 6 bases and the J segment 6 bases; nucleotides outside the gene matches: 3. The CDR3 runs 13 residues. The CDR3 DNA reads TGTGCCAGCAGAACAGGGGGGCCCGGGGAGCTGTTTTTT. Translating it yields CASRTGGPGELFF.

The V gene is TRBV27, the J gene TRBJ2-7; 14 nucleotides line up with TRBD2. The CDR3 runs 17 residues. Trimming cost V 0 bases and J 6 bases; bases outside gene matches: 7. Germline CDR1 and CDR2: MNHEY and SMNVEV (reference sequence). The CDR3 coding sequence is TGTGCCAGCAGTTTATCGACTAGCGGGGGGGCGGAGGGCGAGCAGTACTTC. It translates to CASSLSTSGGAEGEQYF.

CDR3 nucleotide sequence: TGTGCCAGCAGCCCGGACACCTTGAACACTGAAGCTTTCTTT. Its protein is CASSPDTLNTEAFF. This chain uses TRBV6-2 or TRBV6-3 with TRBJ1-1; maybe TRBD1 (5 bases). This CDR3 spans 14 amino acids. From germline, CDR1 is MNHEY and CDR2 SVGEGT. Trimming stripped 6 bases from V and 0 bases from J, with 11 bases between.

The gene calls are TRBV7-2 and TRBJ1-2; TRBD1 matches 9 bases. The CDR3 has 15 amino acids. The germline CDR1 and CDR2 sequences are SGHTA and FQGNSA. Germline trimming cut 4 bases from V and 4 bases from J; bases unmatched to any gene: 7. CDR3 loop: CASSSGQGSAYGYTF. Written as DNA, the CDR3 is TGTGCCAGCAGCTCGGGACAGGGATCCGCCTATGGCTACACCTTC.

The V and J genes are TRBV4-1 and TRBJ1-4, with TRBD1 as a possible D gene (6 bases). This CDR3 is built from 15 residues. V was pared by 1 base and J by 8 bases, with 14 bases between. From germline, CDR1 is MGHRA and CDR2 YSYEKL. CDR3 amino acids: CASSQGDIRGEKLFF. In nucleotides, the CDR3 is TGCGCCAGCAGCCAAGGGGACATTCGTGGCGAAAAACTGTTTTTT.

V and J are TRBV28 and TRBJ2-7, with TRBD1 as a possible D gene (6 bases). The CDR3 is 14 amino acids. V was pared by 5 bases and J by 2 bases, with 13 bases between. Germline V CDR1 and CDR2: MDHEN, SYDVKM. The chain's CDR3 is CASSRPGQTYEQYF. CDR3 nucleotide sequence: TGTGCCAGCAGTCGACCGGGACAAACCTACGAGCAGTACTTC.

The V gene is TRBV7-9, the J gene TRBJ2-7; the match to TRBD1 covers 7 bases. Germline assignment: CDR1 SEHNR and CDR2 FQNEAQ (reference sequence). Trimming took 6 bases from V and 2 from J; bases not matched to a gene: 7. The CDR3 loop spans 14 amino acids. CDR3 region: CASRGETGTYEQYF. Written as DNA, the CDR3 is TGTGCCAGCAGGGGGGAGACAGGGACCTACGAGCAGTACTTC. Combining the CDR3 with reference TRBV7-9 and TRBJ2-7 gives the whole variable domain DTGVSQNPRHKITKRGQNVTFRCDPISEHNRLYWYRQTLGQGPEFLTYFQNEAQLEKSRLLSDRFSAERPKGSFSTLEIQRTEQGDSAMYLCASRGETGTYEQYFGPGTRLTVT.

The chain joins TRBV10-3 to TRBJ1-5, with 9 bases lining up with TRBD1. Germline CDR1 and CDR2: ENHRY and SYGVKD. Unmatched junction bases numbered 3, after V lost 10 bases and J lost 5 bases. The CDR3 has 12 residues. CDR3 coding DNA: TGTGCCACCCGGGACAGGGATCAGCCCCAGCATTTT. Translation gives CATRDRDQPQHF.